The 14 T cell receptor beta chains below come from one sample, sequenced in a study of blood T cell repertoires in COVID-19. Clones were read by immunoSEQ multiplex PCR, and TCRdb kept only the in-frame ones, dropping some. The table lists about 180,000 clones, more than 75% of them singletons. The sample taken for sequencing was peripheral blood. Every receptor here comes from a woman in her 70s with acute or convalescent COVID-19.

This chain links TRBV5-1 with TRBJ2-2; 7 bases are shared with TRBD1. The length of the CDR3 is 15 residues. The V segment lost 2 bases and the J segment 1 base; nucleotides outside the gene matches: 2. In germline, CDR1 is SGHRS, CDR2 YFSETQ. The CDR3 loop is CASSFGQENTGELFF. DNA of the CDR3: TGCGCCAGCAGCTTCGGACAGGAGAACACCGGGGAGCTGTTTTTT.

As DNA, the CDR3 is TGTGCCAGCAGCCCGCGACTAGCGGGGGGAGAGACCCAGTACTTC. Translating gives CASSPRLAGGETQYF. The chain recombines TRBV3-1 (or the pseudogene TRBV3-2) with TRBJ2-5; 13 nucleotides match TRBD2. From germline, CDR1 is LGHDT and CDR2 YNNKEL (reference sequence). The CDR3 totals 15 residues. The junction had 3 bases not matched to a gene; V was cut back by 4 bases and J by 4 bases.

V usage is TRBV18 and J usage is TRBJ1-1; unclear D gene. The V end was cut by 6 bases, the J end by 1 base, with 15 bases between. Germline CDR1 reads KGHSH; CDR2 reads LQKENI. The CDR3 totals 15 residues. This CDR3 is CASSFNGESNTEAFF. Here the CDR3 DNA reads TGTGCCAGCTCTTTCAACGGGGAATCGAACACTGAAGCTTTCTTT.

The chain uses TRBV6-2 or TRBV6-3 and TRBJ1-5, with D perhaps TRBD1 (5 bases). Germline-derived CDR1 and CDR2 are MNHEY and SVGEGT. With 2 bases removed from V and 7 bases from J, the gap between germline ends came to 15 bases. CDR3 size: 15 residues. The CDR3 here is CASSYILAGGQPQHF. CDR3 nucleotide sequence: TGTGCCAGCAGTTACATCTTGGCGGGGGGACAGCCCCAGCATTTT.

In this sample, this clone turned up a few times. The chain uses TRBV6-2 or TRBV6-3 and TRBJ1-2; 7 positions match TRBD1. CDR1 and CDR2 from the germline V gene are MNHEY and SVGEGT. V gave up 5 bases and J gave up 4 bases; unmatched junction bases: 4. This CDR3 is built from 13 residues. CDR3 amino acids: CASSPTGPYGYTF. CDR3 nucleotide sequence: TGTGCCAGCAGTCCGACAGGGCCCTATGGCTACACCTTC.

The V and J genes are TRBV4-1 and TRBJ2-7; 10 bases map to TRBD1. Trimming removed 1 base from V and 4 bases from J; junction bases left unmatched: 10. Germline-derived CDR1 and CDR2 are MGHRA and YSYEKL. The CDR3 runs 17 residues. The CDR3 region has the DNA TGCGCCAGCAGCCAAGTTCTACCGGGACAGGGGTTTTACGAGCAGTACTTC. Translation: CASSQVLPGQGFYEQYF.

This clone was detected only a few times. This chain joins TRBV27 and TRBJ1-6; D gene uncertain. Germline V gene lookup returns CDR1 MNHEY and CDR2 SMNVEV (reference sequence). With 1 base removed from V and 8 bases from J, the gap between germline ends came to 15 bases. The length of the CDR3 is 16 residues. The CDR3 here is CASSLYYPGLDSPLHF. CDR3 coding DNA: TGTGCCAGCAGTTTATACTATCCGGGATTGGATTCACCCCTCCACTTT.

The V gene is TRBV6-2 or TRBV6-3, the J gene TRBJ1-5; D remains unclear. This CDR3 contains 15 residues. Germline V gene data show CDR1 as MNHEY and CDR2 as SVGEGT. V lost 6 bases to trimming and J lost 6 bases, with 18 bases between them. CDR3 in DNA: TGTGCCAGCAGCCCATTTTGGGAGGCCACTCAGCCCCAGCATTTT. Its translation: CASSPFWEATQPQHF.

The V call is TRBV11-2, the J call TRBJ2-7; TRBD1 is a possible D gene (5 bases). Trimming removed 5 bases from V and 2 bases from J, with 13 bases in between. Germline V gene sequence: CDR1 SGHAT, CDR2 FQNNGV. This CDR3 comprises 14 residues. In nucleotides, the CDR3 is TGTGCCAGCAGCCCCTCCGACAGAACCTACGAGCAGTACTTC. Residues: CASSPSDRTYEQYF.

The chain carries TRBV15 and TRBJ1-2, with a possible D match to TRBD1 (6 bases). Trimming took 0 bases from V and 5 from J, leaving 13 bases between them. The CDR3 is 15 amino acids. Germline V lookup: CDR1 LNHNV, CDR2 YYDKDF (reference sequence). CDR3 nucleotide sequence: TGTGCCACCAGCAGAGATCTTGGCAGGGGATATGGCTACACCTTC. This sequence encodes CATSRDLGRGYGYTF.

V and J are TRBV5-1 and TRBJ1-1; D remains ambiguous. V was shortened by 4 bases and J by 0 bases, with 7 bases between the two germline ends. Germline V gene lookup returns CDR1 SGHRS and CDR2 YFSETQ. The CDR3 is made up of 13 amino acids. The CDR3 is CASSPNLNTEAFF. In DNA, the CDR3 is TGCGCCAGCAGCCCCAACTTGAACACTGAAGCTTTCTTT.

The V gene is TRBV11-2, the J gene TRBJ1-1; 8 bases map to TRBD1. Trimming took 3 bases from V and 5 from J; bases not matched to a gene: 2. Germline V lookup: CDR1 SGHAT, CDR2 FQNNGV. This CDR3 has 13 amino acids. CDR3 in amino acids: CASSFTGGTEAFF. CDR3 nucleotides: TGTGCCAGCAGCTTCACAGGGGGAACTGAAGCTTTCTTT.

A few counts support this clone. V is TRBV27 and J is TRBJ1-2; D is perhaps TRBD1 (6 bases). Per the germline V gene, CDR1 is MNHEY and CDR2 is SMNVEV (reference sequence). Between the trimmed V and J ends, which lost 0 bases and 9 bases, there was a span of 14 bases. This CDR3 is 14 amino acids long. CDR3 nucleotide sequence: TGTGCCAGCAGTTTATCGGCCAGGGGATCCAGCTACACCTTC. Translating it yields CASSLSARGSSYTF.

The V and J genes are TRBV11-3 and TRBJ2-1; 8 nucleotides align to TRBD1. CDR1 and CDR2 (germline): SGHNT, YENEEA. Losses at the gene ends were 0 bases for V and 4 bases for J; bases not matched to a gene: 2. The CDR3 runs 15 residues. The CDR3 reads CASSLDQGAYNEQFF. CDR3 in DNA: TGTGCCAGCAGCTTAGATCAGGGGGCTTACAATGAGCAGTTCTTC.